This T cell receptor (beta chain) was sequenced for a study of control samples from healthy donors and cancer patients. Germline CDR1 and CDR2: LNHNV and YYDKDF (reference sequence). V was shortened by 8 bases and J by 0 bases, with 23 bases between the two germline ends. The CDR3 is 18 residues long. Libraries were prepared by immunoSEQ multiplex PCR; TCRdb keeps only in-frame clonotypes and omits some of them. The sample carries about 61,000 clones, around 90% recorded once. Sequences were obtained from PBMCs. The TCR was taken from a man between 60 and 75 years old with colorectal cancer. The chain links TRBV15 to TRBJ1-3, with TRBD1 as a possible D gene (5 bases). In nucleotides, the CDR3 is TGTGCCACCGCCCAGGGAAGGGGCAGCTTTTTCTCTGGAAACACCATATATTTT. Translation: CATAQGRGSFFSGNTIYF.